This TCR beta chain was profiled in a study of shared clonotypes between healthy human individuals. Concerning this clone: This CDR3 is also generated by other DNA sequences in the sample.

The CDR3 is 13 amino acids. The V end lost 0 bases, the J end lost 1 base, and 6 bases lay between the germline ends. Per germline, CDR1 GTSNPN and CDR2 SVGIG (reference sequence). TCRdb keeps only in-frame clones here, not all; method: immunoSEQ multiplex PCR. The sample includes 2 million to 2.5 million clones, 90% to 97% of them seen just once. The genes are TRBV30 and TRBJ1-1, with D maybe TRBD1 (5 bases). This sequence was found in a man aged 18 to 30 in good health. The sequenced material came from naive CD4+ T cells sorted from blood. Described subset: CD45RA+ positively selected. The CDR3 nucleotides read TGTGCCTGGAGTGTGCAGGGGAACACTGAAGCTTTCTTT. It yields the protein CAWSVQGNTEAFF.